Below are 8 T cell receptor beta chains sequenced from a single sample in a study of blood T cell repertoires in COVID-19. Generated by immunoSEQ multiplex PCR, the TCRdb table keeps only in-frame clones and is missing some. Of fewer than 150,000 clones listed, about 80% are singletons. Sequences were obtained from PBMCs or T cells enriched from blood (not recorded which). All receptors come from a woman between 18 and 29 years old who had been exposed to COVID-19.

The chain joins TRBV5-8 to TRBJ1-4; D is perhaps TRBD1 (6 bases). This CDR3 is built from 15 residues. The germline V gene has CDR1 SGHTS and CDR2 YDEGEE. With 2 bases removed from V and 5 bases from J, the gap between germline ends came to 13 bases. The CDR3, as DNA: TGTGCCAGCAGCTTAGGCGGGGGCCTAAATGAAAAACTGTTTTTT. Protein product: CASSLGGGLNEKLFF.

This chain joins TRBV7-9 and TRBJ1-1; TRBD1 agrees at 10 bases. Germline V CDR1 and CDR2: SEHNR, FQNEAQ (reference sequence). The CDR3 is 18 residues long. V dropped 5 bases and J dropped 3; count of bases not matched to a gene: 15. CDR3 loop: CASSHSQSGQGRDTEAFF. CDR3 nucleotide sequence: TGTGCCAGCAGCCACTCCCAATCGGGACAGGGGAGAGACACTGAAGCTTTCTTT.

The chain couples TRBV10-3 to TRBJ2-3, with TRBD2 matching over 8 bases. In germline, CDR1 is ENHRY, CDR2 SYGVKD. The CDR3 length is 14 residues. V shed 6 bases, J shed 4 bases, and the junction held 6 bases outside the gene matches. CDR3 DNA: TGTGCCATCAGCGTCGACGGGAGGGCAGATACGCAGTATTTT. Translation gives CAISVDGRADTQYF.

This chain joins TRBV18 and TRBJ1-1, with D perhaps TRBD1 (5 bases). CDR3 length equals 15 residues. V was cut by 3 bases and J by 3 bases, with 14 bases left in between. CDR1 and CDR2 from the germline V gene are KGHSH and LQKENI. The DNA of the CDR3 is TGTGCCAGCTCACCGGGGGGACTGCTAGACACTGAAGCTTTCTTT. This encodes CASSPGGLLDTEAFF. Based on the CDR3 plus reference TRBV18 and TRBJ1-1, the full variable domain is NAGVMQNPRHLVRRRGQEARLRCSPMKGHSHVYWYRQLPEEGLKFMVYLQKENIIDESGMPKERFSAEFPKEGPSILRIQQVVRGDSAAYFCASSPGGLLDTEAFFGQGTRLTVV.

This sequence joins TRBV28 and TRBJ1-5; no clear D. The V gene's germline CDR1 is MDHEN and CDR2 SYDVKM. V dropped 5 bases and J dropped 7 bases, with 15 bases sitting between them. This CDR3 comprises 14 residues. The CDR3 sequence: CASSRSGRIQPQHF. CDR3 coding DNA: TGTGCCAGCAGTAGAAGTGGCAGGATCCAGCCCCAGCATTTT.

The V and J genes are TRBV29-1 and TRBJ2-7; a weak D match, TRBD1 (5 bases). Trimming stripped 0 bases from V and 2 bases from J, with 8 bases between. The V gene's germline CDR1 is SQVTM and CDR2 ANQGSEA. This CDR3 comprises 13 residues. The DNA of the CDR3 is TGCAGCGTTGAAGAAGGGGAAGCCTACGAGCAGTACTTC. Amino acids: CSVEEGEAYEQYF.

This clone has ten or more counts. J is TRBJ1-3 and V is TRBV14; D is unresolved. Germline-derived CDR1 and CDR2 are SGHDN and FVKESK. Trimming left V 1 base short and J 2 bases short, with 12 bases between. The CDR3 is 16 residues long. The CDR3 sequence: CASSQGTLGTGNTIYF. As DNA, the CDR3 is TGTGCCAGCAGCCAAGGGACTCTGGGGACTGGAAACACCATATATTTT.

This chain connects TRBV7-2 to TRBJ2-1; 7 nucleotides line up with TRBD2. Trimming took 5 bases from V and 2 from J; bases not matched to a gene: 12. Germline V lookup: CDR1 SGHTA, CDR2 FQGNSA. CDR3 length: 17 amino acids. DNA of the CDR3: TGTGCCAGCAGCATAAGGGGTGGGCTAGCGGCCTACAATGAGCAGTTCTTC. This translates into CASSIRGGLAAYNEQFF. The full variable domain, completed using reference TRBV7-2 and TRBJ2-1, is GAGVSQSPSNKVTEKGKDVELRCDPISGHTALYWYRQSLGQGLEFLIYFQGNSAPDKSGLPSDRFSAERTGGSVSTLTIQRTQQEDSAVYLCASSIRGGLAAYNEQFFGPGTRLTVL.